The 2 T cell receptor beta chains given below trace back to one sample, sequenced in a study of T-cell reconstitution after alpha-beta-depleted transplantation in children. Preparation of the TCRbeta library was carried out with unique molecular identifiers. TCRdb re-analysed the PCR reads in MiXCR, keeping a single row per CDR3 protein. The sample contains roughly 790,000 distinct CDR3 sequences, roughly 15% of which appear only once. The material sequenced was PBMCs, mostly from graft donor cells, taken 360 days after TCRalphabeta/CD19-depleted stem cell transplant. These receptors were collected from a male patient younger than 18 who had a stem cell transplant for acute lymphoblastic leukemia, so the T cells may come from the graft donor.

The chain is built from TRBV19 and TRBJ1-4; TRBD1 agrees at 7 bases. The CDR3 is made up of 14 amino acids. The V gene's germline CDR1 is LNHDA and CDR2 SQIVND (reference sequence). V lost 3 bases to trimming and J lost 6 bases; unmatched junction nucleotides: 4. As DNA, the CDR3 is TGTGCCAGTAGTATCGGGACAGATGATGAAAAACTGTTTTTT. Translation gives CASSIGTDDEKLFF.

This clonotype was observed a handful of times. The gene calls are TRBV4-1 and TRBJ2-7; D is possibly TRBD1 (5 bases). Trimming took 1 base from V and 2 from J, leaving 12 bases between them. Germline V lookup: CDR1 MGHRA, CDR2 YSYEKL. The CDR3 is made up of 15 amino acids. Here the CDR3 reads CASSQGTLGTYEQYF. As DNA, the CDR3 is TGCGCCAGCAGCCAAGGGACATTGGGGACCTACGAGCAGTACTTC.